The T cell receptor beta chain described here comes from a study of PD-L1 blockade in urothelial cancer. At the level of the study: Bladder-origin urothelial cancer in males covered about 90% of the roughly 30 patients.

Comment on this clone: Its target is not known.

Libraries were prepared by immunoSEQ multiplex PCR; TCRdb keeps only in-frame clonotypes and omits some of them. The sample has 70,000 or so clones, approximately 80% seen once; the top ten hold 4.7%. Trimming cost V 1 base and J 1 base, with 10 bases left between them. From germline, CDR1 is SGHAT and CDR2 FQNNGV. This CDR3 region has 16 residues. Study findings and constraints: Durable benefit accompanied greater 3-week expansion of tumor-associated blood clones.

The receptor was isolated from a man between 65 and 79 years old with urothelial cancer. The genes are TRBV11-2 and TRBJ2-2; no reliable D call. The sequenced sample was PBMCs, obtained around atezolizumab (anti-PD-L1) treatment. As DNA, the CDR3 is TGTGCCAGCAGCTTAGTGGGTAGCTGGAACACCGGGGAGCTGTTTTTT. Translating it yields CASSLVGSWNTGELFF.